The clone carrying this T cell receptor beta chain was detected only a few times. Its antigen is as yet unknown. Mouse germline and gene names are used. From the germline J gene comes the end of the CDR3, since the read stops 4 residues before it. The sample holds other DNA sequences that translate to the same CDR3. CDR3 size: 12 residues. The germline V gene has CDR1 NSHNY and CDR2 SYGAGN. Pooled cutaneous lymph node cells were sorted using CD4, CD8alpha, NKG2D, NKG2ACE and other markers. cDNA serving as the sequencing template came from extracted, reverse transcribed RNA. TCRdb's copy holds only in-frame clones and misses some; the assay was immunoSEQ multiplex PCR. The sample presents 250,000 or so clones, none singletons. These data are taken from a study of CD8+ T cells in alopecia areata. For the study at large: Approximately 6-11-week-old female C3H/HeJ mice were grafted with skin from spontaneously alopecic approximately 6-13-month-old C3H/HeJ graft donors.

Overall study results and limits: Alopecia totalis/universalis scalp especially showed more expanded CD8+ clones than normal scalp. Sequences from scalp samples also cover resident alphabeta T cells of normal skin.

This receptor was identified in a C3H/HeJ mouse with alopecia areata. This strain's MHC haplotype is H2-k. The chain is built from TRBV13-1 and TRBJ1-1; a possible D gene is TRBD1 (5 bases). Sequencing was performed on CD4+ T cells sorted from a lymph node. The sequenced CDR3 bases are TGTGCCAGCAGTGGTGACAGAACA. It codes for CASSGDRT. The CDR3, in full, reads CASSGDRTEVFF.